A selection of T cell receptor beta chains follows, all from one sample in a study of blood T cell repertoires in COVID-19. TCRdb's table, derived via immunoSEQ multiplex PCR, lists solely in-frame clones and lacks some. The table records approximately 330,000 clones, approximately 88% of them present only once. Input material: peripheral blood. Receptor source: a man under 40 with COVID-19, enrolled during active disease. CDR3s include the opening cysteine and the closing phenylalanine or tryptophan. The D gene is left open where the match is weak. Size tells how often a clone was seen (once, few, many) or the class of an expanded clone, and some rows leave it out.

d_gene,abundance,j_gene,len,v_gene,CDR3aa,CDR3nt
-,-,TRBJ2-3,14,TRBV20-1,CSASEGGAADTQYF,TGCAGTGCCAGTGAGGGGGGGGCCGCAGATACGCAGTATTTT
-,-,TRBJ2-1,15,TRBV4-2,CASSQVPGVLSEQFF,TGTGCCAGCAGCCAAGTACCCGGGGTCCTTTCTGAGCAGTTCTTC
-,few,TRBJ1-5,13,TRBV4-1,CASSGGARQPQHF,TGCGCCAGCAGCGGGGGGGCAAGGCAGCCCCAGCATTTT
TRBD1,-,TRBJ1-2,14,TRBV3-1/TRBV3-2,CASSHYPGQGANTF,TGTGCCAGCAGCCATTATCCGGGACAGGGAGCGAACACCTTC
TRBD1,once,TRBJ1-2,13,TRBV13,CASSLRQGYGYTF,TGTGCCAGCAGCTTAAGACAGGGTTATGGCTACACCTTC
TRBD1,-,TRBJ2-7,16,TRBV4-2,CASSPGGTGNSYEQYF,TGTGCCAGCAGTCCTGGGGGGACAGGGAACTCCTACGAGCAGTACTTC
TRBD2,-,TRBJ2-3,17,TRBV10-3,CAISESASGGVRDTQYF,TGTGCCATCAGTGAGTCGGCTAGCGGGGGAGTCAGAGATACGCAGTATTTT
TRBD2,-,TRBJ2-2,14,TRBV11-3,CASSPGEGRAELFF,TGTGCCAGCAGCCCTGGGGAGGGTCGGGCGGAGCTGTTTTTT
-,-,TRBJ2-2,16,TRBV27,CASSERRTHWGGELFF,TGTGCCAGCAGTGAGCGGCGGACCCACTGGGGCGGGGAGCTGTTTTTT
TRBD2,-,TRBJ2-1,17,TRBV4-3,CASSQDYAGGLPNEQFF,TGCGCCAGCAGCCAAGATTATGCGGGGGGCCTTCCCAATGAGCAGTTCTTC
-,-,TRBJ2-5,16,TRBV7-6,CASSLWGVDTEETQYF,TGTGCCAGCAGCTTATGGGGCGTAGATACAGAAGAGACCCAGTACTTC
-,-,TRBJ2-2,14,TRBV7-8,CASSLGQGPGELFF,TGTGCCAGCAGCTTAGGGCAGGGCCCCGGGGAGCTGTTTTTT
-,few,TRBJ2-3,13,TRBV5-1,CASSLGASDTQYF,TGCGCCAGCAGCTTGGGGGCGTCAGATACGCAGTATTTT
TRBD1,-,TRBJ2-3,15,TRBV7-2,CASSLRQGAIDTQYF,TGTGCCAGCAGCTTAAGACAGGGGGCAATAGATACGCAGTATTTT
TRBD1,-,TRBJ2-2,15,TRBV6-5,CASSTGTGIPGELFF,TGTGCCAGCAGTACCGGGACAGGGATCCCCGGGGAGCTGTTTTTT
-,-,TRBJ1-1,15,TRBV3-1/TRBV3-2,CASSQESIRGTEAFF,TGTGCCAGCAGCCAAGAAAGCATCCGCGGCACTGAAGCTTTCTTT
-,-,TRBJ1-4,15,TRBV7-2,CASSSYGGSNEKLFF,TGTGCCAGCAGTTCCTACGGAGGATCTAATGAAAAACTGTTTTTT
-,-,TRBJ1-1,13,TRBV12-3/TRBV12-4,CASSLWGDAEAFF,TGTGCCAGCAGTTTATGGGGGGACGCTGAAGCTTTCTTT
-,few,TRBJ2-5,14,TRBV21-1,CASGPSGEQETQYF,TGTGCCAGCGGTCCCTCTGGGGAGCAAGAGACCCAGTACTTC
-,-,TRBJ1-1,14,TRBV2,CASSEVDDRPEAFF,TGTGCCAGCAGTGAAGTGGATGACAGACCTGAAGCTTTCTTT
-,-,TRBJ2-7,15,TRBV5-4,CASSSGQGGTYEQYF,TGTGCCAGCAGCTCGGGTCAGGGTGGGACCTACGAGCAGTACTTC
TRBD1,-,TRBJ2-1,17,TRBV28,CASSSRQGRGTHNEQFF,TGTGCCAGCAGTTCGCGACAGGGAAGGGGGACACACAATGAGCAGTTCTTC
-,once,TRBJ2-7,14,TRBV6-2/TRBV6-3,CASSPWTASGEQYF,TGTGCCAGCAGTCCCTGGACAGCCTCCGGCGAGCAGTACTTC
-,-,TRBJ2-2,16,TRBV24-1,CATSDYRGAGTGELFF,TGTGCCACCAGTGATTACCGGGGTGCGGGGACCGGGGAGCTGTTTTTT
-,-,TRBJ2-7,13,TRBV6-2/TRBV6-3,CASSPEQGYEQYF,TGTGCCAGCAGCCCAGAACAGGGCTACGAGCAGTACTTC
TRBD1,-,TRBJ1-1,13,TRBV12-3/TRBV12-4,CASSFGTEFEAFF,TGTGCCAGCAGTTTCGGGACAGAATTTGAAGCTTTCTTT
TRBD1,-,TRBJ1-4,13,TRBV5-6,CASSRDRVEKLFF,TGTGCCAGCAGCCGGGACAGAGTGGAAAAACTGTTTTTT
-,-,TRBJ2-3,15,TRBV29-1,CSAVTRGARADTQYF,TGCAGCGCTGTCACCCGGGGGGCGCGGGCAGATACGCAGTATTTT
-,-,TRBJ2-1,14,TRBV5-1,CASKSGTLNNEQFF,TGCGCCAGCAAATCCGGGACACTTAACAATGAGCAGTTCTTC
TRBD2,-,TRBJ2-3,15,TRBV10-3,CAISGLAGVADTQYF,TGTGCCATCAGTGGACTAGCGGGGGTCGCAGATACGCAGTATTTT
-,once,TRBJ1-5,13,TRBV5-5,CASSLVPDQPQHF,TGTGCCAGCAGCTTGGTACCGGATCAGCCCCAGCATTTT
TRBD2,-,TRBJ2-1,13,TRBV5-1,CASGGLAGNEQFF,TGCGCCAGCGGGGGACTAGCGGGAAATGAGCAGTTCTTC
TRBD1,once,TRBJ2-5,14,TRBV7-3,CASSPDRGWETQYF,TGTGCCAGCAGCCCGGACAGGGGTTGGGAGACCCAGTACTTC
-,-,TRBJ2-7,14,TRBV5-4,CASSLGLPPVEQYF,TGTGCCAGCAGCTTGGGACTACCCCCGGTCGAGCAGTACTTC
-,-,TRBJ2-6,14,TRBV2,CASKLLSGANVLTF,TGTGCCAGCAAACTTCTCTCTGGGGCCAACGTCCTGACTTTC
-,-,TRBJ2-7,14,TRBV19,CASSRRDPPSEQYF,TGTGCCAGTAGTCGGAGAGACCCACCAAGCGAGCAGTACTTC
TRBD2,-,TRBJ2-7,14,TRBV6-5,CASTGTSGTYEQYF,TGTGCCAGCACCGGGACTAGCGGTACCTACGAGCAGTACTTC
TRBD1,-,TRBJ2-5,14,TRBV6-5,CASSPGQGRETQYF,TGTGCCAGCAGTCCCGGACAGGGAAGAGAGACCCAGTACTTC
-,-,TRBJ1-1,14,TRBV19,CASSIVGVNTEAFF,TGTGCCAGTAGTATAGTAGGAGTGAACACTGAAGCTTTCTTT
TRBD1,-,TRBJ1-5,15,TRBV6-1,CASSEVRGYNQPQHF,TGTGCCAGCAGTGAAGTCAGGGGGTATAATCAGCCCCAGCATTTT
-,once,TRBJ2-1,13,TRBV27,CASSLDSYNEQFF,TGTGCCAGCAGCCTAGACAGTTACAATGAGCAGTTCTTC
TRBD2,-,TRBJ2-5,15,TRBV4-1,CASSRRGLAEETQYF,TGCGCCAGCAGCCGGAGGGGACTAGCGGAAGAGACCCAGTACTTC
TRBD2,few,TRBJ2-7,17,TRBV9,CASSPGEGLAGEYEQYF,TGTGCCAGCAGCCCAGGGGAGGGACTAGCGGGAGAGTACGAGCAGTACTTC